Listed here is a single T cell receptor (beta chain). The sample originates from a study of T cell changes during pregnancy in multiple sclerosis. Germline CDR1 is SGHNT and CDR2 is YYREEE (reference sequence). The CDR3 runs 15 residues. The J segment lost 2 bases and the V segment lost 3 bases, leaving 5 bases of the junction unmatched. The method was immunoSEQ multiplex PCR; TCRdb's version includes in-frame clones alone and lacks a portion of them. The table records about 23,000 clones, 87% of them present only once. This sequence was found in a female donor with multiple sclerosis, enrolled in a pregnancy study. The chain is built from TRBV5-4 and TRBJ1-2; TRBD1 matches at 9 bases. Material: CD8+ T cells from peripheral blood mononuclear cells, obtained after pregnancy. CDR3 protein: CASSSNRGRNYGYTF. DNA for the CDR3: TGTGCCAGCAGCTCGAACAGGGGGCGCAACTATGGCTACACCTTC.